The entry that follows covers one TCR beta chain sequence. Its antigen has not been determined. Nothing much larger sits one base from this clone, and base qualities are not available. TCR beta CDR3 regions were amplified from RNA transcripts. The first round of RT-PCR for the TCR CDR3 was performed with the HTBI primer set and the Qiagen OneStep RT-PCR kit. Libraries were constructed in a second round of multiplex PCR, after which size selection and purification were performed. Libraries were sequenced paired-end with 100 bp reads on an Illumina HiSeq2000. The original pipeline was this. SOAPnuke was used to process the raw data, with reads discarded if the reads contained adapters or uncalled bases, had a mean Phred below 15, or lacked an exact constant-primer or identifier match. COPE v1.2.5 was used to merge high-quality paired reads, and clonotypes were defined as unique nucleotide sequences. MiTCR v1.1 was used to align clonotypes to the IMGT TRBV, TRBD and TRBJ reference segments. Only V-J combinations with frequency above 0.0001, covering about 99% of repertoires, were analysed. The TCS score was defined as the ratio of F50 (clonal expansion) to E x V (chaos), calculated using BLOSUM62-based TCRdist between CDR3 peptides within each V-J. Welch's t-statistics and random forest reduced just over 500 V-J features to roughly 13, which were used in a naive Bayes classifier (R e1071). The public sequencing data were trimmed at Q25 with fastp and processed into clonotypes with MiXCR by TCRdb, which kept only in-frame beta chains. Here each entry gathers all rows of one CDR3 protein and keeps the most common genes and DNA. TCRdb's processing, not the study's, gives the V and J calls here. The sample contains 560,000 or so distinct CDR3 sequences, about half of them found a single time. Roughly 8.2% of the sample goes to the ten largest clones.

These data belong to a study of T cells in Graves' hyperthyroidism and ophthalmopathy (dated by TCRdb to about 2019). Broadly, across the study: To identify distinguishing TCR V-J signatures, a discovery cohort of 100 patients was used, comprising fewer than 45 with Graves' ophthalmopathy and roughly 60 with stable Graves' hyperthyroidism. TCR Vbeta CDR3 sequencing of 120 to 150 peripheral blood samples (43 ophthalmopathy, 70 to 85 hyperthyroidism and roughly 17 progressor patients) is reported in the paper. After blood sampling, hyperthyroidism patients were treated with methimazole at a starting dose of 30 mg daily, and ophthalmopathy patients were treated with high-dose intravenous methylprednisolone. The 95 to 100 discovery patients were randomly divided into training and test sets at a 7:3 ratio. Prospective prediction of ophthalmopathy was tested in an independent validation cohort consisting of about 20 hyperthyroidism patients and more than 15 patients who later progressed to ophthalmopathy. In roughly six Graves' hyperthyroidism patients, the study also compared T-cell repertoires from thyroid tissue with T-cell repertoires from blood.

A patient counted as having stable Graves' hyperthyroidism if no progression to ophthalmopathy occurred over 18 months of follow-up. The hyperthyroidism patients were between 18 and 65 years old and newly diagnosed, with a disease duration of less than 2 months. The study excluded patients with uncontrolled infections, other autoimmune diseases, pregnancy or lactation. Diagnoses were based on clinical symptoms, serum thyroxine and TRAb, thyroid ultrasound and orbital computed tomography. Total RNA was extracted using Trizol reagent, and RNA quality was assessed on an Agilent 2100 Bioanalyzer. Overall study results and their limits: Most expanded thyroid clonotypes (frequency above 0.001) were also detected in blood, suggesting blood repertoires may reflect thyroid immune responses. Ophthalmopathy was separated from stable hyperthyroidism by a 13 V-J signature model, with 85% to 90% sensitivity and approximately 84% specificity obtained in cross-validation and 80%/75% obtained in testing. Sample size was not statistically predetermined, and blinding of investigators to group allocation was not performed. During validation, the model predicted progression to ophthalmopathy a median of about 6.5 months ahead of onset, with approximately 71% sensitivity and 72.22% specificity.

For CDR1 and CDR2, the germline V gene lists LGHNA and YNFKEQ. V sheds 7 bases and J sheds 5 bases, leaving 17 bases between their ends. CDR3 length: 15 amino acids, cysteine to phenylalanine. CDR3 DNA only is kept here, 45 bases in frame from base 1. The source is a woman aged 18-29 years with Graves' hyperthyroidism. Donor details come from another sample of the same person, matched by shared clones. The sample taken for sequencing was peripheral blood or thyroid tissue (not recorded which). The sequence joins TRBV4-2 to TRBJ2-2; a tentative D match to TRBD2 spans 7 bases. CDR3 protein: CASTPGGGDTGELFF. The sequenced DNA: TGTGCCAGCACCCCCGGAGGGGGGGATACCGGGGAGCTGTTTTTT.